The 7 T cell receptor beta chains given below trace back to one sample, sequenced in a study of blood T cells in healthy people across ages. A second about 6 to 11 cycle PCR used barcoded and J-beta primers. TCRdb called the 5' RACE reads again in MiXCR, with one record for every CDR3 protein. The sample carries fewer than 2,000,000 distinct CDR3 sequences, about 31% recorded once. Sequenced input: blood. These receptors were taken from a woman aged 25 to 39 in good health.

CDR3 DNA sequence: TGTGCCAGCAGTTTAGAGGGCAGGGGGAACACTGAAGCTTTCTTT. Its translation: CASSLEGRGNTEAFF. The genes are TRBV12-3 or TRBV12-4 and TRBJ1-1; possible D gene TRBD1, 6 bases. There are 15 residues in the CDR3. Trimming shortened V by 1 base and J by 1 base, and 10 bases separated the two germline ends.

The CDR3 region is CASTHLGLAGGYEQFF. Written as DNA, the CDR3 is TGTGCCAGCACCCACCTGGGACTAGCGGGGGGGTACGAGCAGTTCTTC. V is TRBV3-1 and J is TRBJ2-1; 16 positions agree with TRBD2. CDR1 is LGHDT and CDR2 is YNNKEL in the germline V gene (reference sequence). V lost 7 bases, J lost 10 bases, and 10 bases stayed unmatched. The CDR3 contains 16 residues.

The V call is TRBV4-1, the J call TRBJ2-1, with 14 bases fitting TRBD2. V lost 0 bases and J lost 12; bases outside the gene matches: 4. This CDR3 region has 15 residues. Germline CDR1 reads MGHRA; CDR2 reads YSYEKL. CDR3 bases: TGCGCCAGCAGCCAAGACCGGACTAGCGGGAGGAGGCAGTTCTTC. Its translation is CASSQDRTSGRRQFF.

The rearrangement uses TRBV7-9 and TRBJ1-1; 8 bases match TRBD1. CDR3 size: 14 residues. V was pared by 5 bases and J by 10 bases, with 12 bases of the junction left unmatched. From germline, CDR1 is SEHNR and CDR2 FQNEAQ (reference sequence). CDR3 bases: TGTGCCAGCAGCATGGGACAGGCCGGAGACGCAGCTTTCTTT. Its translation is CASSMGQAGDAAFF.

This clonotype was detected a few times. The rearrangement links TRBV4-2 to TRBJ2-3, with D tentatively TRBD1 (6 bases). Germline assignment: CDR1 LGHNA and CDR2 YNFKEQ. The CDR3 loop spans 17 amino acids. Trimming stripped 0 bases from V and 2 bases from J, with 15 bases between. CDR3 sequence (DNA): TGTGCCAGCAGCCAAGATTCGGGACACCCTGACACAGATACGCAGTATTTT. Its protein product is CASSQDSGHPDTDTQYF.

This clonotype was observed a few times. The rearrangement uses TRBV27 and TRBJ2-6; D uncertain. The germline V gene encodes CDR1 MNHEY and CDR2 SMNVEV (reference sequence). The CDR3 runs 14 residues. V lost 8 bases to trimming and J lost 0 bases, with 8 bases between them. The DNA of the CDR3 is TGTGCCAGCCAGTCCTACTCTGGGGCCAACGTCCTGACTTTC. Protein sequence: CASQSYSGANVLTF.

The chain has TRBV16 and TRBJ2-1; possible D gene TRBD2, 5 bases. V was shortened by 1 base and J by 9 bases, with 10 bases between the two germline ends. Germline CDR1 and CDR2: KGHSY and FQNENV. The CDR3 sequence is 13 residues long. In DNA, the CDR3 is TGTGCCAGCAGCCAATTGCTCGGGGTTGAGCAGTTCTTC. Translating it yields CASSQLLGVEQFF.